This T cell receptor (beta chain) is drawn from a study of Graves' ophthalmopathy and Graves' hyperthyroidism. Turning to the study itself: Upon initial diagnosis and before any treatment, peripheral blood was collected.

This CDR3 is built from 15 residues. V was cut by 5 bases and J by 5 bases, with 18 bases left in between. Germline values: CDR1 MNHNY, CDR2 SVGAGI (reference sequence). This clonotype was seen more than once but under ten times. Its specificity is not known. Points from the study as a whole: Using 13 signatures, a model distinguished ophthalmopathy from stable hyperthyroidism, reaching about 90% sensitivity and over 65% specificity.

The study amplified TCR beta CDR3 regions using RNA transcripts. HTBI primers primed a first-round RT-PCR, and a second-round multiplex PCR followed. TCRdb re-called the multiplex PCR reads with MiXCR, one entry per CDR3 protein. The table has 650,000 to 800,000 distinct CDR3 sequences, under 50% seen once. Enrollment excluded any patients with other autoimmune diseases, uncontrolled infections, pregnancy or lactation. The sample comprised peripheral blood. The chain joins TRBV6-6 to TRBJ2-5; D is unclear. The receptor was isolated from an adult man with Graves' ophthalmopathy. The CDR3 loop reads CASSEARGIGETQYF. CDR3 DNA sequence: TGTGCCAGCAGTGAAGCGCGAGGAATAGGGGAGACCCAGTACTTC.